The sequence of this T cell receptor (beta chain) was determined in a study of blood T cell repertoires in COVID-19. V lost 8 bases, J lost 4 bases, and 7 bases stayed unmatched. The germline V gene encodes CDR1 SGHRS and CDR2 YFSETQ. This CDR3 is built from 13 residues. Some clones are missing from TCRdb's copy, which holds only in-frame ones; the method was immunoSEQ multiplex PCR. Here the sample spans 60,000 or so clones, 89% being singletons. The material sequenced was peripheral blood. The chain uses TRBV5-1 and TRBJ1-1; 8 nucleotides align to TRBD1. This sequence originates from a man in his 60s with acute or convalescent COVID-19. The CDR3 DNA reads as TGCGCCAGTCAGGGGGCGCGGGTCACTGAAGCTTTCTTT. Protein sequence: CASQGARVTEAFF. Based on the CDR3 plus reference TRBV5-1 and TRBJ1-1, the full variable domain is KAGVTQTPRYLIKTRGQQVTLSCSPISGHRSVSWYQQTPGQGLQFLFEYFSETQRNKGNFPGRFSGRQFSNSRSEMNVSTLELGDSALYLCASQGARVTEAFFGQGTRLTVV.